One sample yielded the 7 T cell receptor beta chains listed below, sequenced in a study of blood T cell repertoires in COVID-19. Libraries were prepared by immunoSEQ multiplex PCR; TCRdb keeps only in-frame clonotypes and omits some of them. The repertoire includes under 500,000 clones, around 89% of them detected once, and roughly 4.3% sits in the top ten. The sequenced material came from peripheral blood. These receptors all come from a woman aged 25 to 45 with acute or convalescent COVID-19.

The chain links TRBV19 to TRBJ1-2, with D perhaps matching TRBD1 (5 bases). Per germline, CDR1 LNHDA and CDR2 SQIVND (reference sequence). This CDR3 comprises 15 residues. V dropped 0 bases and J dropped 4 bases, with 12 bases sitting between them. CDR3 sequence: CASSIEETVVYGYTF. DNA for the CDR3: TGTGCCAGTAGTATAGAAGAGACAGTCGTCTATGGCTACACCTTC. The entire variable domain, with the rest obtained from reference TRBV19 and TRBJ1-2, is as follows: DGGITQSPKYLFRKEGQNVTLSCEQNLNHDAMYWYRQDPGQGLRLIYYSQIVNDFQKGDIAEGYSVSREKKESFPLTVTSAQKNPTAFYLCASSIEETVVYGYTFGSGTRLTVV.

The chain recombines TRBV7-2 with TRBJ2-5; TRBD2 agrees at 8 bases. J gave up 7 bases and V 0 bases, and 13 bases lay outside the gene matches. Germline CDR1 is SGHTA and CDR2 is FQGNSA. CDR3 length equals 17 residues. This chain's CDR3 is CASSLAPIAGSGGTQYF. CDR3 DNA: TGTGCCAGCAGCTTAGCCCCCATAGCGGGGTCCGGCGGGACCCAGTACTTC.

Written as DNA, the CDR3 is TGTGCCAGCAGGTTGCGGGGGAATTCCTACGAGCAGTACTTC. Residues: CASRLRGNSYEQYF. This chain connects TRBV2 to TRBJ2-7, with 7 bases fitting TRBD2. Per germline, CDR1 SNHLY and CDR2 FYNNEI. CDR3 length: 14 amino acids. V was pared by 6 bases and J by 1 base, with 6 bases of the junction left unmatched.

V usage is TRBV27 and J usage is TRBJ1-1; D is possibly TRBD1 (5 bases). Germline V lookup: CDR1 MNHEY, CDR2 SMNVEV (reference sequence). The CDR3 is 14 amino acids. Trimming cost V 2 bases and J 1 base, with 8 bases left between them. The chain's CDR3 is CASSLNQGNTEAFF. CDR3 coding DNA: TGTGCCAGCAGTTTAAATCAGGGGAACACTGAAGCTTTCTTT.

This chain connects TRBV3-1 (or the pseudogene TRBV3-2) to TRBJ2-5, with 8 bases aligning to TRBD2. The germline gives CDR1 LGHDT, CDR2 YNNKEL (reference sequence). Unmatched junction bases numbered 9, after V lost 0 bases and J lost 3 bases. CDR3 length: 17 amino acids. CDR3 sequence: CASSQERGGGLKETQYF. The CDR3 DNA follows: TGTGCCAGCAGCCAAGAAAGGGGCGGGGGGCTAAAAGAGACCCAGTACTTC.

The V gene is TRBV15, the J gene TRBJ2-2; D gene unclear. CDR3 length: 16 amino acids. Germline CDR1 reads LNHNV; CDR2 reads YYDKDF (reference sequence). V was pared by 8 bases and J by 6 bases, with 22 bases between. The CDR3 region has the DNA TGTGCCACCGGCGGTTCCGACTCCCACCTCTCCGGGGAGCTGTTTTTT. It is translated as CATGGSDSHLSGELFF.

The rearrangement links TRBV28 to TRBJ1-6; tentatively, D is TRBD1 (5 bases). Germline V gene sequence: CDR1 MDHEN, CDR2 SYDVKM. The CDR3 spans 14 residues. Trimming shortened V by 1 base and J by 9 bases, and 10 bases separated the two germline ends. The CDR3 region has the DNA TGTGCCAGCAGTTTATCCACAGGATTTTCACCCCTCCACTTT. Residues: CASSLSTGFSPLHF.